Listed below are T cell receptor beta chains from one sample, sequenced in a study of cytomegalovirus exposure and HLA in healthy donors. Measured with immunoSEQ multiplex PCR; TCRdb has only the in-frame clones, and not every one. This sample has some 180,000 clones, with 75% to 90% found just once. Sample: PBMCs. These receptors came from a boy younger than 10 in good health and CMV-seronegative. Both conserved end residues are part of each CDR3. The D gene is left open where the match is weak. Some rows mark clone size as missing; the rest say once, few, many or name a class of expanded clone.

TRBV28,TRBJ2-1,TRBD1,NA,TGTGCCAGCATTAGGTATGGACAGGTTTATGGGAATGAGCAGTTCTTC,CASIRYGQVYGNEQFF
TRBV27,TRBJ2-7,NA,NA,TGTGCCAGCAGTTTTGGGCGGGATTACGAGCAGTACTTC,CASSFGRDYEQYF
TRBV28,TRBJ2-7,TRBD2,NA,TGTGCCAGCAGTCCGGCTAGCGGGCACTACGAGCAGTACTTC,CASSPASGHYEQYF
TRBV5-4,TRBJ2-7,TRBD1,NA,TGTGCCAGCAGCCATCGACAGGGGAGCCACGAGCAGTACTTC,CASSHRQGSHEQYF
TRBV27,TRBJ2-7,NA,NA,TGTGCCAGCAAAGAGGGCCCTTATACCCGATACGAGCAGTACTTC,CASKEGPYTRYEQYF
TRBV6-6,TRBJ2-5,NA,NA,TGTGCCAGCGTCTTGGGGGGACAGTACCAAGAGACCCAGTACTTC,CASVLGGQYQETQYF
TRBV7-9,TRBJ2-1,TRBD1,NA,TGTTCCAGCAGCGCGACAGGGGTTGAGCAGTTCTTC,CSSSATGVEQFF
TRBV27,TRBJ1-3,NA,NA,TGTGCCAGCAGTGCTACCGGGACATTTGGAAACACCATATATTTT,CASSATGTFGNTIYF
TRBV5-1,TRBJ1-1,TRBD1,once,TGCGCCAGCAGCTCGGACAGGGGAGGAGGGTTTGGCACTGAAGCTTTCTTT,CASSSDRGGGFGTEAFF
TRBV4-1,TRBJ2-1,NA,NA,TGCGCCAGCAGCCAAGATCTCCGAATGAGGCAGTTCTTC,CASSQDLRMRQFF
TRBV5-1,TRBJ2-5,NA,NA,TGCGCCAGCACCCCTTCCGGGAGAGGGACAGAGACCCAGTACTTC,CASTPSGRGTETQYF
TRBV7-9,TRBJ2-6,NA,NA,TGTTCCAGCAGCTTAATAGCATCCTCTGGGGCCAACGTCCTGACTTTC,CSSSLIASSGANVLTF
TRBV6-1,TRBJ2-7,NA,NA,TGTGCCAGCATGGAAGCAGGACAAGCCTACGAGCAGTACTTC,CASMEAGQAYEQYF
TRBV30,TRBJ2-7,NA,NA,TGTGCCTGGAGTGTCTCACAGTTCTACGAGCAGTACTTC,CAWSVSQFYEQYF
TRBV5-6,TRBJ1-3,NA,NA,TGTGCCAGCAGCTTACGGCAGGGCCTGGCTGGAAACACCATATATTTT,CASSLRQGLAGNTIYF
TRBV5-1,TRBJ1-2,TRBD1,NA,TGCGCCAGCAGCACCACCGGGACAGACTTCTATGGCTACACCTTC,CASSTTGTDFYGYTF
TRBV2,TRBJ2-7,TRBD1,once,TGTGCCAGCCGCGGGACAGGGGGCTACGAGCAGTACTTC,CASRGTGGYEQYF
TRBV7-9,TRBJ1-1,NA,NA,TGTTCCAGCGGCCGCCAAAACACTGAAGCTTTCTTT,CSSGRQNTEAFF
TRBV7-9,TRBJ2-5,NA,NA,TGTGCCAGCAGCTTAGTCGGGGGAGAGACCCAGTACTTC,CASSLVGGETQYF
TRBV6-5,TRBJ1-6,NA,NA,TGTGCCAGCAGTTCAGCAGGGTTTTTGCGTGATTCACCCCTCCACTTT,CASSSAGFLRDSPLHF
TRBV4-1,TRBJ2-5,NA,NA,TGCGCCAGCAGCCAAGAGGGTCTACCTAGTGGTGAGACCCAGTACTTC,CASSQEGLPSGETQYF
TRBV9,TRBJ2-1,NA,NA,TGTGCCAGCAGCCCCCGAGAGGCGGTGACGGGGAATGAGCAGTTCTTC,CASSPREAVTGNEQFF
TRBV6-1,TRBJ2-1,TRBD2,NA,TGTGCCAGCAAATCGGGACTAGCGATAAGGAATGAGCAGTTCTTC,CASKSGLAIRNEQFF
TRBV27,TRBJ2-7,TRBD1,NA,TGTGCCAGCAGCCGCCGGACAGGGGGCTCCTACGAGCAGTACTTC,CASSRRTGGSYEQYF
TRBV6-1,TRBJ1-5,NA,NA,TGTGCCAGCAGTGAAGCCACCTATAGCAATCAGCCCCAGCATTTT,CASSEATYSNQPQHF
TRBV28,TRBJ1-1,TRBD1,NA,TGTGCCAGCAGTTTAGCGGGACAGGGGAACACTGAAGCTTTCTTT,CASSLAGQGNTEAFF
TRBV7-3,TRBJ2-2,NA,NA,TGTGCCAGCCGCCCCGGGGGTGACACCGGGGAGCTGTTTTTT,CASRPGGDTGELFF
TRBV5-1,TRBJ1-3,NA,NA,TGCGCCAGCAGCTTGGCTACAGGGTCTGGAAACACCATATATTTT,CASSLATGSGNTIYF
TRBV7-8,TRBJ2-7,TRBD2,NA,TGTGCCAGCAGCCTACAGACTAGCGTCTACGAGCAGTACTTC,CASSLQTSVYEQYF
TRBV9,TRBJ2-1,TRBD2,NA,TGTGCCAGCAGCGCCGCGGAGGGACTAGGGCGAAATGAGCAGTTCTTC,CASSAAEGLGRNEQFF
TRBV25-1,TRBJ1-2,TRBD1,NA,TGTGCCAGCAGTCCCGGGACAGAGTATGGCTACACCTTC,CASSPGTEYGYTF
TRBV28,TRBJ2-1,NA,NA,TGTGCCAGCACCGGCACCGAGGCGAAGCGTGAGCAGTTCTTC,CASTGTEAKREQFF
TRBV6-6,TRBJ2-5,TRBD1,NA,TGTGCCAGCGCTGCCCGGACAGGGGGTCTTGGGGAGACCCAGTACTTC,CASAARTGGLGETQYF
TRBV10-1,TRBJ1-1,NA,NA,TGCGCCAGCAGTGCCCTGAGTAGGGCGGAGGAGAACACTGAAGCTTTCTTT,CASSALSRAEENTEAFF
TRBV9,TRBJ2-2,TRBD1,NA,TGTGCCAGTAGCTCATGGGACAGGGAGAACACCGGGGAGCTGTTTTTT,CASSSWDRENTGELFF
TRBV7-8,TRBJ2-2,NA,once,TGTGCCAGCAGCCTTCTCCACGGGAACACCGGGGAGCTGTTTTTT,CASSLLHGNTGELFF
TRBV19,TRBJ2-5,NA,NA,TGTGCCAGTAGTATATACGGCCAAGAGACCCAGTACTTC,CASSIYGQETQYF
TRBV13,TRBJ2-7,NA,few,TGTGCCAGCAGCTTCGGGTCGGGGGCCTACGAGCAGTACTTC,CASSFGSGAYEQYF
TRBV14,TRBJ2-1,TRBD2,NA,TGTGCCAGCAGTCCCGGGACTAGCGGGAGCGACAGCTCCTACAATGAGCAGTTCTTC,CASSPGTSGSDSSYNEQFF
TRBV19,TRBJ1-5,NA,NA,TGTGCCAGTAGTACCAGCATAAACTATAGCAATCAGCCCCAGCATTTT,CASSTSINYSNQPQHF
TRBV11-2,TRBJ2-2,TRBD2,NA,TGTGCCAGCAGCTTGGGTAGCGGGCACACCGGGGAGCTGTTTTTT,CASSLGSGHTGELFF
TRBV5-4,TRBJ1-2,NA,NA,TGTGCCAGCAGCTTAGGAAGCGGGGAGAACTATGGCTACACCTTC,CASSLGSGENYGYTF
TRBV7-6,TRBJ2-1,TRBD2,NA,TGTGCCAGCAGCGCTAGCGGGAGCGGGTACAATGAGCAGTTCTTC,CASSASGSGYNEQFF
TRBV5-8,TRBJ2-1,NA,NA,TGTGCCAGCAGCTTTGTTCGGGGGAATGAGCAGTTCTTC,CASSFVRGNEQFF
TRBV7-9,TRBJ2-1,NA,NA,TGTGCCAGCAGCTTAACAGGGGAGGCCAATGAGCAGTTCTTC,CASSLTGEANEQFF
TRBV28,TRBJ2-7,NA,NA,TGTGCCAGCAGTTATGAAGGAGGGATAGGCGAGCAGTACTTC,CASSYEGGIGEQYF
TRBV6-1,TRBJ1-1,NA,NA,TGTGCCAGCAGTGAAGGCGTCCCCGAAGCTTTCTTT,CASSEGVPEAFF
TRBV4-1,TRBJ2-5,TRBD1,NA,TGCGCCAGCAGCCCAGCCGGGACAGGGGATGAGACCCAGTACTTC,CASSPAGTGDETQYF